A few counts support the clone carrying this TCR beta chain. The antigen is undetermined. The data were taken from a study of shared clonotypes between healthy human individuals. Points from the study as a whole: Unshared clonotypes carried lower generation probabilities than those common to all four donors. Despite large depth, sorted-subset datasets appeared incompletely sequenced.

Genomic DNA from each subset was divided evenly over several immunoSEQ plates. Profiled with immunoSEQ multiplex PCR; TCRdb holds only in-frame clones, not every one. Of hundreds of thousands of clones listed, 95% to 98% are singletons. The V end lost 5 bases, the J end lost 1 base, and 8 bases lay between the germline ends. CDR3 length: 13 residues. Germline-derived CDR1 and CDR2 are SEHNR and FQNEAQ (reference sequence). The naive CD8 subset, CD45RO-negative cells positively selected for CCR7, excluded terminally differentiated effector memory CD45RA+ cells. The receptor was derived from a young man in good health. Sequenced: naive CD8+ T cells sorted from blood. The chain is built from TRBV7-9 and TRBJ1-1, with D unclear. Here the CDR3 DNA reads TGTGCCAGCAGCGCTACAGAGAACACTGAAGCTTTCTTT. Translated: CASSATENTEAFF.